This T cell receptor beta chain was identified in a study of cytomegalovirus exposure and HLA in healthy donors. The PCR used 60 Vbeta and 13 Jbeta primers. Profiled with immunoSEQ multiplex PCR; TCRdb holds only in-frame clones, not every one. The data show some 150,000 clones, more than 70% seen once. The J segment lost 2 bases and the V segment lost 2 bases, leaving 1 base of the junction unmatched. CDR3 size: 15 residues. CDR1 and CDR2 from the germline V gene are LGHNA and YNFKEQ. The V call is TRBV4-2, the J call TRBJ2-3; 10 nucleotides agree with TRBD2. The sequence came from a man between 40 and 49 years old in good health and CMV-seronegative. Sequencing was carried out using PBMCs. CDR3 loop: CASSQSGGATDTQYF. In DNA, the CDR3 is TGTGCCAGCAGCCAAAGCGGGGGGGCCACAGATACGCAGTATTTT.